These 12 T cell receptor beta chains came from one sample sequenced in a study of T cell repertoires in ileal Crohn's disease. Libraries were prepared by immunoSEQ multiplex PCR; TCRdb keeps only in-frame clonotypes and omits some of them. The repertoire holds more than 50,000 clones, with 85% to 90% as singletons. Regarding time point: neoterminal ileum biopsy at postoperative endoscopy, about 6 months after surgery. The sample comprised ileal tissue. Every receptor here comes from an adult with Crohn's disease.

The chain links TRBV5-1 to TRBJ2-5; possible D gene TRBD2, 6 bases. Germline V CDR1 and CDR2: SGHRS, YFSETQ. Trimming left V 2 bases short and J 5 bases short, with 13 bases between. The CDR3 spans 14 residues. The DNA for the CDR3 is TGCGCCAGCAGCTTAGGTCGGGAGAGTGAGACCCAGTACTTC. As protein: CASSLGRESETQYF.

V is TRBV2 and J is TRBJ2-7; TRBD2 is a possible D gene (5 bases). CDR3 length: 12 amino acids. CDR1 and CDR2 (germline): SNHLY, FYNNEI. V gave up 6 bases and J gave up 1 base, with 7 bases separating them. CDR3 region: CASRRGSYEQYF. CDR3 in DNA: TGTGCCAGCAGACGGGGTTCCTACGAGCAGTACTTC.

The CDR3 sequence is CASSPHSSGAYNEQFF. Written as DNA, the CDR3 is TGTGCCAGCAGTCCACATTCTAGCGGGGCTTACAATGAGCAGTTCTTC. V is TRBV27 and J is TRBJ2-1, with 9 nucleotides matching TRBD2. Trimming removed 5 bases from V and 4 bases from J; junction bases left unmatched: 9. The CDR3 loop spans 16 amino acids. Germline V gene lookup returns CDR1 MNHEY and CDR2 SMNVEV (reference sequence).

The chain employs TRBV6-5 and TRBJ1-2, with D perhaps matching TRBD1 (6 bases). The ends were cut back, 4 bases at V and 6 bases at J, with 21 bases in the middle. CDR1 and CDR2 from the germline V gene are MNHEY and SVGAGI. The CDR3 extends over 16 amino acids. CDR3 sequence: CASSSQIRGWVDGYTF. DNA of the CDR3: TGTGCCAGCAGTTCACAAATTAGGGGGTGGGTCGATGGCTACACCTTC.

V and J are TRBV18 and TRBJ2-5, with a possible D match to TRBD1 (5 bases). V gave up 4 bases and J gave up 0 bases, with 9 bases separating them. Germline-derived CDR1 and CDR2 are KGHSH and LQKENI. CDR3 length: 14 amino acids. CDR3 in amino acids: CASSLSGNQETQYF. In nucleotides, the CDR3 is TGTGCCAGCTCACTTTCAGGGAACCAAGAGACCCAGTACTTC.

The chain couples TRBV29-1 to TRBJ2-4; D remains ambiguous. Germline V lookup: CDR1 SQVTM, CDR2 ANQGSEA. V shed 6 bases and J shed 0 bases, with 15 bases lying between them. CDR3 length: 15 amino acids. CDR3 sequence: CSVSLNKIAKNIQYF. DNA for the CDR3: TGCAGCGTCTCGCTTAACAAAATAGCCAAAAACATTCAGTACTTC.

The V call is TRBV10-3, the J call TRBJ2-7, with D possibly being TRBD2 (6 bases). Between the trimmed V and J ends, which lost 6 bases and 3 bases, there was a span of 9 bases. This CDR3 is built from 12 residues. Germline V gene lookup returns CDR1 ENHRY and CDR2 SYGVKD. CDR3: CAIRDYLYEQYF. DNA of the CDR3: TGTGCCATCAGGGACTACCTCTACGAGCAGTACTTC.

The V call is TRBV27, the J call TRBJ1-5; no firm D call. Germline V gene lookup returns CDR1 MNHEY and CDR2 SMNVEV (reference sequence). The CDR3 length is 14 residues. Between the trimmed V and J ends, which lost 6 bases and 5 bases, there was a span of 14 bases. CDR3 loop: CASSPFSIHQPQHF. Here the CDR3 DNA reads TGTGCCAGCAGCCCCTTTAGCATTCATCAGCCCCAGCATTTT.

This clone showed up just once. This rearrangement joins TRBV6-4 to TRBJ1-2; TRBD1 agrees at 7 bases. Germline loops: CDR1 MRHNA, CDR2 SNTAGT. The CDR3 totals 15 residues. The ends lost 3 bases at V and 4 bases at J; junction bases unmatched: 8. CDR3 region: CASSEEGAPFYGYTF. The CDR3 nucleotides are TGTGCCAGCAGTGAGGAGGGGGCTCCTTTCTATGGCTACACCTTC.

The chain recombines TRBV19 with TRBJ1-1; D gene unclear. Germline loops: CDR1 LNHDA, CDR2 SQIVND (reference sequence). The V and J ends lost 8 bases and 0 bases respectively, with 10 bases between them. CDR3 size: 13 residues. In DNA, the CDR3 is TGTGCCAGTTCCGGCGGGCTGAACACTGAAGCTTTCTTT. Translated, it gives CASSGGLNTEAFF.

This clone was observed a few times. The rearrangement joins TRBV7-2 to TRBJ1-1, with D maybe TRBD1 (6 bases). The CDR3 runs to 14 residues. Germline lookup yields CDR1 SGHTA and CDR2 FQGNSA. The ends were cut back, 3 bases at V and 2 bases at J, with 10 bases in the middle. The CDR3 DNA is TGTGCCAGCAGCTTCGGACAGATTAACACTGAAGCTTTCTTT. This codes for CASSFGQINTEAFF. Looking up the rest from reference TRBV7-2 and TRBJ1-1 gives the full variable domain: GAGVSQSPSNKVTEKGKDVELRCDPISGHTALYWYRQSLGQGLEFLIYFQGNSAPDKSGLPSDRFSAERTGGSVSTLTIQRTQQEDSAVYLCASSFGQINTEAFFGQGTRLTVV.

This clone was recorded only once. V is TRBV6-5 and J is TRBJ1-2, with 10 positions matching TRBD1. CDR1 and CDR2 from the germline V gene are MNHEY and SVGAGI. The CDR3 spans 14 residues. The junction had 1 base not matched to a gene; V was cut back by 0 bases and J by 6 bases. CDR3 loop: CASSYSTGGDGYTF. CDR3 coding DNA: TGTGCCAGCAGTTACTCGACAGGGGGCGATGGCTACACCTTC.